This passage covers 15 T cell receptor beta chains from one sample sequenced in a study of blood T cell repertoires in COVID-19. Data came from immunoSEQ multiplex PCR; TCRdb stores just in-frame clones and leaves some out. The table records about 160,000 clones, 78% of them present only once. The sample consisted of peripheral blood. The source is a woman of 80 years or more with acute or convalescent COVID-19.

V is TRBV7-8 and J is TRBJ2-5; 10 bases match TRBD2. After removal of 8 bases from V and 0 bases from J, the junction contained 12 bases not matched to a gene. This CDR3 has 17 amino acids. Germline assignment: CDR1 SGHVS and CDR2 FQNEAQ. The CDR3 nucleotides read TGTGCCAGCTACCCCCTTCGGACTAGCGGAGACCAAGAGACCCAGTACTTC. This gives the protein CASYPLRTSGDQETQYF.

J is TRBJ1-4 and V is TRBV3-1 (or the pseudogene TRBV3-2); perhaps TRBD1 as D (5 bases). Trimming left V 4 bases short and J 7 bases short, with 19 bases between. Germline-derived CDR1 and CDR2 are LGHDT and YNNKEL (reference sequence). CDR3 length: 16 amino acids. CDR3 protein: CASSPGLSTRPEKLFF. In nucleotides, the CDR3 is TGTGCCAGCAGCCCGGGACTCTCGACTCGGCCTGAAAAACTGTTTTTT.

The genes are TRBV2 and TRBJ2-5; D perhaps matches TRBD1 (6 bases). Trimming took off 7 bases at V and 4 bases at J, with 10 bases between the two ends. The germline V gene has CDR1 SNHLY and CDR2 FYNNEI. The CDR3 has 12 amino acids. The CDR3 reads CASKAGAETQYF. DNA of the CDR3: TGTGCCAGCAAGGCAGGGGCAGAGACCCAGTACTTC.

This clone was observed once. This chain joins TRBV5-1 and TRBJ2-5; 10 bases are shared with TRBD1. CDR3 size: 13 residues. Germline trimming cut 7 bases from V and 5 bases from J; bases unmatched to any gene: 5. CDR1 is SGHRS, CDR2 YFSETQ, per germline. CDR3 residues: CASRSGQGETQYF. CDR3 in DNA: TGCGCCAGCCGGTCGGGACAGGGGGAGACCCAGTACTTC.

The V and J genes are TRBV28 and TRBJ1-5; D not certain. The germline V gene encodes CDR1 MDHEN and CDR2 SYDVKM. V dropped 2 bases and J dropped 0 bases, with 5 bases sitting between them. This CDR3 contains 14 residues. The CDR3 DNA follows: TGTGCCAGCAGTTTACCCTATAGCAATCAGCCCCAGCATTTT. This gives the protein CASSLPYSNQPQHF.

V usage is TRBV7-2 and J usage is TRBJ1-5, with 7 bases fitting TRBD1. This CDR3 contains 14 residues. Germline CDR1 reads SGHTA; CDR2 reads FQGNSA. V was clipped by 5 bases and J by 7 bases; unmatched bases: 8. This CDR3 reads CASSINRGGQPQHF. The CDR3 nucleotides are TGTGCCAGCAGCATCAACAGGGGCGGACAGCCCCAGCATTTT.

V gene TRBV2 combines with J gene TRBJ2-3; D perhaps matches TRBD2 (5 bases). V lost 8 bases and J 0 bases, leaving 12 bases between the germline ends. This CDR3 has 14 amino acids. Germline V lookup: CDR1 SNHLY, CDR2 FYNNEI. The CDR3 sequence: CASLRAASTDTQYF. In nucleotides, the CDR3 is TGTGCCAGCCTGAGGGCGGCTAGCACAGATACGCAGTATTTT.

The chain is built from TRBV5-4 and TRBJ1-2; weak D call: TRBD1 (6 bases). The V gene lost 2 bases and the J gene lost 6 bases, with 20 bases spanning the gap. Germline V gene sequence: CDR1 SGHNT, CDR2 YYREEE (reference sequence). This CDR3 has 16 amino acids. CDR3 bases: TGTGCCAGCAGCTTCCCGGGACACCTAGGACGAGATGGCTACACCTTC. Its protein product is CASSFPGHLGRDGYTF.

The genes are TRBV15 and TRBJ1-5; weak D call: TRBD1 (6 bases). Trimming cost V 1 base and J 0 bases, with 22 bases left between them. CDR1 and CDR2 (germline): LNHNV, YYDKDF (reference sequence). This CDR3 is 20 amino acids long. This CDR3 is CATSRAKGGRHWYSNQPQHF. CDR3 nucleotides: TGTGCCACCAGCAGAGCTAAGGGGGGGAGACATTGGTATAGCAATCAGCCCCAGCATTTT.

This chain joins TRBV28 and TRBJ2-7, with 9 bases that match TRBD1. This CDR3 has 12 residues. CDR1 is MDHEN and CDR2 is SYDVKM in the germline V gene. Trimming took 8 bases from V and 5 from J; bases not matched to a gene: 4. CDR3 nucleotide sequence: TGTGCCAGCGGGACAGGGAGCCACGAGCAGTACTTC. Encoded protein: CASGTGSHEQYF. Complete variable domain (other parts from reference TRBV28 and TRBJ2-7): DVKVTQSSRYLVKRTGEKVFLECVQDMDHENMFWYRQDPGLGLRLIYFSYDVKMKEKGDIPEGYSVSREKKERFSLILESASTNQTSMYLCASGTGSHEQYFGPGTRLTVT.

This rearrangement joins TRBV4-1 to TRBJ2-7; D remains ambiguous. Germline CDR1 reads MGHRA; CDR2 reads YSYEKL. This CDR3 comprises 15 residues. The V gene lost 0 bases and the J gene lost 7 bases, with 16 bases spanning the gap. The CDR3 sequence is CASSQDLLGQREQYF. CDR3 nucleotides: TGCGCCAGCAGCCAAGATTTGCTGGGCCAAAGGGAGCAGTACTTC.

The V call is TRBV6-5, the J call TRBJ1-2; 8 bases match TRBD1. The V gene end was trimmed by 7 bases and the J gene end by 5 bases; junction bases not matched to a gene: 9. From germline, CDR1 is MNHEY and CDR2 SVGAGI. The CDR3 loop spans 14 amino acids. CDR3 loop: CASNRQGKPYGYTF. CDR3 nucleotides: TGTGCCAGCAACCGACAGGGGAAACCTTATGGCTACACCTTC.

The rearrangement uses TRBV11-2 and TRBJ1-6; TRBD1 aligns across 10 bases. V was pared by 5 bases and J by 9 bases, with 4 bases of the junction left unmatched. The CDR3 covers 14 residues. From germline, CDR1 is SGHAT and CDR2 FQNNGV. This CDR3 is CASSLDRGSSPLHF. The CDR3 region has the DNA TGTGCCAGCAGCCTGGACAGGGGGAGTTCACCCCTCCACTTT.

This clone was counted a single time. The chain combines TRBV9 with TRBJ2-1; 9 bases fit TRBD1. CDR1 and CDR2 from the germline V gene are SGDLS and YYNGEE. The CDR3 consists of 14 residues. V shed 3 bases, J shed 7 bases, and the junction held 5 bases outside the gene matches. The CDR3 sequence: CASSETGGVNEQFF. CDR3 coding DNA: TGTGCCAGCAGCGAGACAGGGGGAGTTAATGAGCAGTTCTTC.

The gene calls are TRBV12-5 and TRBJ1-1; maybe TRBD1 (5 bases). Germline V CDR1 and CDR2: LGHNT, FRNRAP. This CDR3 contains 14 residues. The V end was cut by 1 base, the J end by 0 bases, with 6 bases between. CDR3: CASGLETVNTEAFF. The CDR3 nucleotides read TGTGCTAGTGGTTTGGAGACAGTGAACACTGAAGCTTTCTTT.